A selection of T cell receptor beta chains follows, all from one sample in a study of blood T cell repertoires in COVID-19. Data came from immunoSEQ multiplex PCR; TCRdb stores just in-frame clones and leaves some out. The table lists almost 100,000 clones, approximately 89% of them singletons, with 10% in the top ten. The sample was peripheral blood. These receptor sequences come from a man between 45 and 60 years old with acute or convalescent COVID-19. Both conserved end residues are part of each CDR3. D genes are given only for firm matches. A clone size is listed for some rows: how often the clone was seen (once, few, many), or a class if it is expanded.

v_gene	abundance	j_gene	d_gene	CDR3nt	CDR3aa
TRBV5-4	NA	TRBJ1-3	NA	TGTGCCAGCAGCCCGAGTACAGGGAGCGGAAACACCATATATTTT	CASSPSTGSGNTIYF
TRBV10-1	NA	TRBJ2-2	TRBD1	TGCGCCACCTCCCGAGGGGGCCGCACCGGGGAGCTGTTTTTT	CATSRGGRTGELFF
TRBV19	NA	TRBJ2-1	NA	TGTGCCAGTAGTATCATACAGGGGGGGATACAGGCGGGAGGGCCCAATGAGCAGTTCTTC	CASSIIQGGIQAGGPNEQFF
TRBV3-1/TRBV3-2	few	TRBJ1-1	NA	TGTGCCAGCAGCCGAGGAAAGAACACTGAAGCTTTCTTT	CASSRGKNTEAFF
TRBV18	NA	TRBJ2-5	TRBD1	TGTGCCAGCTCACCAGGGACAGGGCGAGAGACCCAGTACTTC	CASSPGTGRETQYF
TRBV7-8	NA	TRBJ2-2	NA	TGTGCCAGCAGTCGTGGACTCTTCACCGGGGAGCTGTTTTTT	CASSRGLFTGELFF
TRBV5-4	once	TRBJ1-4	NA	TGTGCCAGCAGCTCTGGAGGTGGCAGGGCGGGGGGTGAAAAACTGTTTTTT	CASSSGGGRAGGEKLFF
TRBV3-1/TRBV3-2	NA	TRBJ2-4	NA	TGTGCCAGCAGCCAGAGCGAACCTCTTTTTCAGTACTTC	CASSQSEPLFQYF
TRBV19	few	TRBJ2-1	NA	TGTGCCAGCTCCTCTGACAGCTCCTACAATGAGCAGTTCTTC	CASSSDSSYNEQFF
TRBV28	NA	TRBJ2-7	TRBD1	TGTGCCAGCAGTACCCACAGGGGCTACGAGCAGTACTTC	CASSTHRGYEQYF
TRBV18	NA	TRBJ1-1	TRBD1	TGTGCCAGCTCACCACCCAGGGGGAGCCTGAACACTGAAGCTTTCTTT	CASSPPRGSLNTEAFF
TRBV25-1	NA	TRBJ1-5	NA	TGTGCCAGCAGTCGCAGGGGTGATCATCAGCCCCAGCATTTT	CASSRRGDHQPQHF
TRBV10-3	NA	TRBJ1-2	TRBD1	TGTGCCATCAGGGGGGGACAGTGGAGCTTGAATGGCTACACCTTC	CAIRGGQWSLNGYTF
TRBV5-1	NA	TRBJ2-7	NA	TGCGCCAGCAGCTTGGGACAGAGACTCTCCTACGAGCAGTACTTC	CASSLGQRLSYEQYF
TRBV14	medium-sized	TRBJ1-2	NA	TGTGCCAGCAGCCCAGTCCCTAACTATGGCTACACCTTC	CASSPVPNYGYTF
TRBV30	NA	TRBJ1-1	NA	TGTGCCTGGAGTCCGCGTGGGGGGGGCACTGAAGCTTTCTTT	CAWSPRGGGTEAFF
TRBV7-9	NA	TRBJ2-3	TRBD2	TGTGCCAGCAGCTTCTCGCCGGGACTAGCGGGAGGGCCGGGAGGGCAGTATTTT	CASSFSPGLAGGPGGQYF
TRBV4-1	NA	TRBJ2-2	NA	TGCGCCAGCAGCCAAGATGCGAACGCCGGGGAGCTGTTTTTT	CASSQDANAGELFF
TRBV5-5	NA	TRBJ1-5	NA	TGTGCCAGCAGCCTTGAGGGCAGTAGCAATCAGCCCCAGCATTTT	CASSLEGSSNQPQHF
TRBV6-1	once	TRBJ1-5	TRBD1	TGTGCCAGCAGTGATACCGGGACAGGCGCTAATCAGCCCCAGCATTTT	CASSDTGTGANQPQHF
TRBV27	NA	TRBJ1-1	TRBD1	TGTGCCAGCAGTCCCAACAGGGGCAGGGCTGAAGCTTTCTTT	CASSPNRGRAEAFF